The TCR beta chain under discussion was sequenced for a study of shared clonotypes between healthy human individuals. The naive CD8 population came from CD45RO-negative cells selected for CCR7, without terminally differentiated effector memory CD45RA+ cells. This table comes from immunoSEQ multiplex PCR, and its TCRdb copy is limited to in-frame clones, with some not included. The data hold roughly 2 million clones, with approximately 95% observed a single time. The CDR3 runs 14 residues. The germline V gene encodes CDR1 SNHLY and CDR2 FYNNEI. Trimming removed 1 base from V and 0 bases from J, with 6 bases in between.

The sample taken for sequencing was naive CD8+ T cells sorted from blood. This sequence originates from a man between 18 and 29 years old in good health. This chain joins TRBV2 and TRBJ1-1; D may be TRBD1 (5 bases). CDR3 sequence reads: CASSEGTLNTEAFF. CDR3 coding DNA: TGTGCCAGCAGTGAAGGGACACTGAACACTGAAGCTTTCTTT. Combining the CDR3 with reference TRBV2 and TRBJ1-1 gives the whole variable domain EPEVTQTPSHQVTQMGQEVILRCVPISNHLYFYWYRQILGQKVEFLVSFYNNEISEKSEIFDDQFSVERPDGSNFTLKIRSTKLEDSAMYFCASSEGTLNTEAFFGQGTRLTVV.